The rows below give T cell receptor beta chains drawn from one sample of a study of blood T cells in healthy people across ages. Each CDR3 protein gets one entry after TCRdb re-called the 5' RACE reads with MiXCR. The repertoire holds around 580,000 distinct CDR3 sequences, with under 55% as singletons. Sequencing was done on a sample of blood. The receptor source for this set is a man older than 75 in good health. Each CDR3 is given with its conserved first and last residue. Each record gives: J gene, clone size, D gene, CDR3 length, V gene, CDR3 DNA, CDR3 protein. The D gene is left open where the match is weak. Clone sizes are given selectively: once, few, many, or a class where the clone is expanded.

TRBJ1-6 many TRBD1 14 TRBV6-6 TGTGCCAGCAGTTACTGGACAGGAGAGTCACCCCTCCACTTT CASSYWTGESPLHF
TRBJ2-4 few NA 16 TRBV6-2/TRBV6-3 TGTGCCAGCAGTCCTCAAACGTACCTAGCCAAAAACATTCAGTACTTC CASSPQTYLAKNIQYF
TRBJ1-4 NA NA 15 TRBV20-1 TGCAGTGCTAGCGCAGGGAGGGGTTTTAATGAAAAACTGTTTTTT CSASAGRGFNEKLFF
TRBJ2-7 NA TRBD2 14 TRBV9 TGTGCCAGCAGCGTAGGCGGGAGGACGTCCGAGCAGTACTTC CASSVGGRTSEQYF
TRBJ2-7 many NA 12 TRBV29-1 TGCAGCGTGGGACACTCGGACTACGAGCAGTACTTC CSVGHSDYEQYF
TRBJ2-7 NA TRBD1 16 TRBV6-5 TGTGCCAGCAAGAAACAGGGGGCGCATCAGGCCTACGAGCAGTACTTC CASKKQGAHQAYEQYF
TRBJ1-2 NA NA 13 TRBV20-1 TGCAGTGCAACAGGGTTCCGGAGCTATGGCTACACCTTC CSATGFRSYGYTF
TRBJ1-1 few NA 13 TRBV6-5 TGTGCCAGCAGTGACTCGGGGGGGCGGTCGGCTTTCTTT CASSDSGGRSAFF
TRBJ1-1 NA TRBD1 15 TRBV5-5 TGTGCCAGCAGCATTCTGGGGACAGGGGCCCCTGGAGCTTTCTTT CASSILGTGAPGAFF
TRBJ2-1 NA TRBD1 14 TRBV20-1 TGCAGTGCTAGCCAGGACAGGGGGCACGATGAGCAGTTCTTC CSASQDRGHDEQFF
TRBJ1-6 NA NA 14 TRBV7-2 TGTGCCAGCAGCTTTGAACCGCTTAATTCACCCCTCCACTTT CASSFEPLNSPLHF
TRBJ2-2 NA TRBD1 14 TRBV10-3 TGTGCCTCCTCACAGGGGGCGGGCACCGGGGAGCTGTTTTTT CASSQGAGTGELFF
TRBJ1-1 few NA 14 TRBV6-6 TGTGCCAGCAGTTACGCCGCAGCGAACACTGAAGCTTTCTTT CASSYAAANTEAFF
TRBJ1-4 NA NA 16 TRBV6-6 TGTGCCAGCAGTAGAGCCCGGGGTCAAACTAATGAAAAACTGTTTTTT CASSRARGQTNEKLFF
TRBJ2-1 many TRBD2 16 TRBV6-5 TGTGCCAGCAGGGCTAGCGGGAGGGGCTCCTACAATGAGCAGTTCTTC CASRASGRGSYNEQFF
TRBJ2-7 NA TRBD1 15 TRBV7-2 TGTGCCAGCAGCTCGACGACAGGGGTGGAGTACGAGCAGTACTTC CASSSTTGVEYEQYF
TRBJ1-5 NA NA 14 TRBV6-2/TRBV6-3 TGTGCCAGCAACCCCTACAGGGAGAATCAGCCCCAGCATTTT CASNPYRENQPQHF
TRBJ2-2 few NA 15 TRBV7-3 TGTGCCAGCAGCTTATCGGACTCCTACACCGGGGAGCTGTTTTTT CASSLSDSYTGELFF
TRBJ2-7 NA NA 15 TRBV20-1 TGCAGTGCAACTACTCCGGGAGATAGTCGGTACGAGCAGTACTTC CSATTPGDSRYEQYF
TRBJ1-2 few TRBD1 16 TRBV7-2 TGTGCCAGCAGCTTAGGGACAGGGAGTTTGGACTATGGCTACACCTTC CASSLGTGSLDYGYTF
TRBJ2-2 NA TRBD2 14 TRBV7-9 TGTGCCAGCAGCTGGGAGGGACACACCGGGGAGCTGTTTTTT CASSWEGHTGELFF
TRBJ2-5 many NA 12 TRBV29-1 TGCAGCGTTGCACACGGAGAAGAGACCCAGTACTTC CSVAHGEETQYF
TRBJ1-6 NA NA 14 TRBV6-2/TRBV6-3 TGTACCAGCAGCTCCCGGAACAGTTTCCTTCCCCTCCACTTT CTSSSRNSFLPLHF
TRBJ2-5 NA NA 14 TRBV2 TGTGCCAGCAGTTTGATGACTAGTAAAGAGACCCAGTACTTC CASSLMTSKETQYF
TRBJ1-5 NA NA 13 TRBV30 TGTGCCTGGAGTGAAAAGAATTATCAGCCCCAGCATTTT CAWSEKNYQPQHF
TRBJ2-4 few TRBD2 16 TRBV7-9 TGTGCCAGCAGTCAAGGCACCGGGGGGGCCCCTAACATTCAGTACTTC CASSQGTGGAPNIQYF
TRBJ2-1 NA NA 17 TRBV7-2 TGTGCCAGCAGCTTGTTCAGGAGAGCCAGGCTGGACAATGAGCAGTTCTTC CASSLFRRARLDNEQFF
TRBJ1-1 NA NA 18 TRBV15 TGTGCCACCAGCAGGGCCCCCCGGTACAGTCCACTGAACACTGAAGCTTTCTTT CATSRAPRYSPLNTEAFF
TRBJ2-7 NA NA 14 TRBV29-1 TGCAGCGTTGTTGCTCGCAGGGCAGGCGGCGAGCAGTACTTC CSVVARRAGGEQYF
TRBJ2-7 few TRBD1 15 TRBV27 TGTGCCAGCAGCTCACAGGGGGGATCATCCTACGAGCAGTACTTC CASSSQGGSSYEQYF
TRBJ1-2 NA TRBD1 13 TRBV29-1 TGCAGCGGCTTGACAGGGGCTAACTATGGCTACACCTTC CSGLTGANYGYTF
TRBJ2-1 NA NA 14 TRBV5-6 TGTGCCAGCAGCTCCCGGAACAAATTCTATGAGCAGTTCTTC CASSSRNKFYEQFF
TRBJ2-1 NA TRBD2 14 TRBV20-1 TGCAGTGCCCCGACTAGCGGGAGGGCGGATGAGCAGTTCTTC CSAPTSGRADEQFF
TRBJ2-7 NA TRBD2 15 TRBV29-1 TGCAGCGTCTCCTTGGGACTAGCGGTTTCCTACGAGCAGTACTTC CSVSLGLAVSYEQYF
TRBJ2-7 NA NA 14 TRBV6-5 TGTGCCACCACACCGGCCACGAGCCCCTACGAGCAGTACTTC CATTPATSPYEQYF
TRBJ2-5 NA TRBD2 20 TRBV7-2 TGTGCCAGCAGCTTAACACATCCTTGGGGGACTAGCGGGGGTGCAGAGACCCAGTACTTC CASSLTHPWGTSGGAETQYF
TRBJ1-6 many TRBD1 15 TRBV5-1 TGCGCCAGCAGCCCGGGACAGGGGGCGAATTCACCCCTCCACTTT CASSPGQGANSPLHF
TRBJ2-1 NA TRBD1 14 TRBV4-2 TGTGCCAGCAGCCAGCTGGACAGGTACAATGAGCAGTTCTTC CASSQLDRYNEQFF
TRBJ1-2 NA TRBD1 15 TRBV2 TGTGCCAGACCCTACCGGGACAGGGGGAACTATGGCTACACCTTC CARPYRDRGNYGYTF
TRBJ2-3 NA NA 12 TRBV20-1 TGCAGCGAGCGGAGTAGCACAGATACGCAGTATTTT CSERSSTDTQYF
TRBJ2-7 NA NA 12 TRBV12-3/TRBV12-4 TGTGCCAGCGGGGGCCTCAAATACGAGCAGTACTTC CASGGLKYEQYF
TRBJ2-1 few NA 18 TRBV7-2 TGTGCCAGCAGCTTTGGGGGGACTCCAAGGAGCTCCTACAATGAGCAGTTCTTC CASSFGGTPRSSYNEQFF
TRBJ2-3 many NA 16 TRBV7-2 TGTGCCAGCAGCTTTGGCGGGATGTCCCCCGGTGATACGCAGTATTTT CASSFGGMSPGDTQYF
TRBJ2-1 NA NA 15 TRBV5-1 TGCGCCAGCAGGGACCCCAGCCAGCAGCTCAATGAGCAGTTCTTC CASRDPSQQLNEQFF
TRBJ1-2 few NA 12 TRBV20-1 TGCAGTGCTAGATTAGGAAACTATGGCTACACCTTC CSARLGNYGYTF
TRBJ2-1 NA NA 14 TRBV4-3 TGCGCCAGCAGCCAAGAGGAGGGATTGAATGAGCAGTTCTTC CASSQEEGLNEQFF
TRBJ1-6 NA NA 15 TRBV7-9 TGTGCCAGCAGCTTAGATAGACAGAATAATTCACCCCTCCACTTT CASSLDRQNNSPLHF
TRBJ2-3 many TRBD1 14 TRBV4-3 TGTGCCAGCAGCCAGGACAGGAGCACAGATACGCAGTATTTT CASSQDRSTDTQYF
TRBJ2-7 NA NA 15 TRBV6-5 TGTGCCAGCAGTTACTCGAGTGAGGGAGTCTACGAGCAGTACTTC CASSYSSEGVYEQYF
TRBJ2-6 few NA 16 TRBV4-3 TGCGCCAGCAGCCAACGACCGGATTCTGGGGCCAACGTCCTGACTTTC CASSQRPDSGANVLTF
TRBJ1-2 many TRBD1 16 TRBV7-9 TGTGCCAGCAGCTTCGCCGGAGGACAGGGAGGTTATGGCTACACCTTC CASSFAGGQGGYGYTF
TRBJ2-1 once NA 20 TRBV6-5 TGTGCCAGCAGTTACTCGTATTTCACTCGACCGGTAGAGAGATTGAATGAGCGGTTCTTC CASSYSYFTRPVERLNERFF